The 28 T cell receptor beta chains given below trace back to one sample, sequenced in a study of hypomethylating agent response in myelodysplastic syndrome. Method: immunoSEQ multiplex PCR; TCRdb's copy keeps in-frame clones and lacks some. The sample has over 5,000 clones; around 90% are singletons. The input for sequencing was bone marrow, taken before or after starting hypomethylating agent treatment for myelodysplastic syndrome (not recorded which). The receptors stem from a human donor with myelodysplastic syndrome.

The chain recombines TRBV10-3 with TRBJ1-1, with 7 bases fitting TRBD1. CDR3 length: 14 residues. CDR1 ENHRY and CDR2 SYGVKD come from the germline V gene. After removal of 4 bases from V and 4 bases from J, the junction contained 6 bases not matched to a gene. As DNA, the CDR3 is TGTGCCATCAGTGTAAGGGGGCTGGGCACTGAAGCTTTCTTT. Translated, it gives CAISVRGLGTEAFF.

Only one count was recorded for this clone. Different DNA sequences within this sample yield the same CDR3. This sequence joins TRBV28 and TRBJ2-7; D gene uncertain. Germline V gives CDR1 MDHEN, CDR2 SYDVKM. V was shortened by 5 bases and J by 2 bases, with 7 bases between the two germline ends. The CDR3 runs to 12 residues. Here the CDR3 reads CASSPGAYEQYV. DNA of the CDR3: TGTGCCAGCAGTCCTGGGGCCTACGAGCAGTACGTC.

This chain joins TRBV10-2 and TRBJ2-3; D perhaps matches TRBD1 (5 bases). Between the trimmed V and J ends, which lost 2 bases and 5 bases, there was a span of 14 bases. The CDR3 extends over 15 amino acids. Germline-derived CDR1 and CDR2 are WSHSY and SAAADI. The CDR3, as DNA: TGCGCCAGCAGTGAGCCGCAGGGTTTAAGAGATACGCAGTATTTT. Translation: CASSEPQGLRDTQYF.

This rearrangement joins TRBV6-1 to TRBJ1-1, with D unclear. The CDR3 runs to 11 residues. Trimming removed 7 bases from V and 10 bases from J, with 13 bases in between. CDR1 and CDR2 (germline): MNHNS, SASEGT. Here the CDR3 DNA reads TGTGCCAGCACAGGTCCTTATGGAGCTTTCTTT. Its translation is CASTGPYGAFF.

V usage is TRBV29-1 and J usage is TRBJ1-4, with D uncertain. Germline V lookup: CDR1 SQVTM, CDR2 ANQGSEA. There are 14 residues in the CDR3. The V gene lost 6 bases and the J gene lost 3 bases, with 14 bases spanning the gap. CDR3 amino acids: CSVPDTASNEKLFF. In nucleotides, the CDR3 is TGCAGCGTCCCCGACACAGCTTCTAATGAAAAACTGTTTTTT.

The chain joins TRBV25-1 to TRBJ1-1, with a tentative D call TRBD1 (6 bases). CDR3 length: 13 amino acids. Trimming stripped 6 bases from V and 1 base from J, with 9 bases between. CDR1 and CDR2 from the germline V gene are MGHDK and SYGVNS. The CDR3: CASRQTGNTEAFF. CDR3 DNA: TGTGCCAGCAGACAGACAGGGAACACTGAAGCTTTCTTT.

V and J are TRBV6-1 and TRBJ1-2, with D possibly matching TRBD1 (5 bases). Germline CDR1 reads MNHNS; CDR2 reads SASEGT. The CDR3 has 15 residues. V dropped 1 base and J dropped 9 bases, with 18 bases sitting between them. CDR3 bases: TGTGCCAGCAGTGAAGGGGGGACTCCTGAGGCGAGCTACACCTTC. Translation gives CASSEGGTPEASYTF.

This chain links TRBV6-5 with TRBJ2-7, with D uncertain. This CDR3 comprises 16 residues. The V and J ends lost 2 bases and 0 bases respectively, with 14 bases between them. The germline V gene has CDR1 MNHEY and CDR2 SVGAGI. The CDR3 here is CASSYGARWSSYEQYF. The CDR3 DNA reads as TGTGCCAGCAGTTACGGTGCGCGTTGGAGCTCCTACGAGCAGTACTTC.

This chain connects TRBV5-1 to TRBJ2-7; D gene uncertain. The ends were cut back, 3 bases at V and 3 bases at J, with 13 bases in the middle. Germline CDR1 is SGHRS and CDR2 is YFSETQ. The CDR3 covers 14 residues. This CDR3 is CASSSPGLSYEQYF. For the CDR3, the DNA is TGCGCCAGCAGCTCCCCGGGTCTCAGCTACGAGCAGTACTTC.

This clone was found once. Here the CDR3 DNA reads TGTGCCAGCAGTTACGGGACGGCTAACAATGAGCAGTTCTTC. This sequence encodes CASSYGTANNEQFF. The chain uses TRBV6-5 and TRBJ2-1; D could derive from TRBD1 or TRBD2 (5 bases each). The CDR3 length is 14 residues. V lost 2 bases, J lost 5 bases, and 10 bases lay in between. CDR1 is MNHEY, CDR2 SVGAGI, per germline.

This clone was observed a single time. This rearrangement joins TRBV4-3 to TRBJ1-1; a possible D gene is TRBD1 (5 bases). Germline CDR1 reads LGHNA; CDR2 reads YSLEER. CDR3 length: 16 amino acids. The ends were cut back, 3 bases at V and 8 bases at J, with 22 bases in the middle. CDR3 in amino acids: CASSQGPMGQGGEAFF. Written as DNA, the CDR3 is TGCGCCAGCAGCCAGGGCCCGATGGGGCAGGGTGGGGAAGCTTTCTTT.

The V call is TRBV5-5, the J call TRBJ2-6; tentatively, D is TRBD1 (6 bases). In germline, CDR1 is SGHKS, CDR2 YYEKEE (reference sequence). V was cut by 2 bases and J by 0 bases, with 6 bases left in between. This CDR3 region has 15 residues. This CDR3 is CASSLGGSGANVLTF. The CDR3 region has the DNA TGTGCCAGCAGCTTAGGGGGCTCTGGGGCCAACGTCCTGACTTTC.

The CDR3 bases are TGTGCCAGTAGTCAACAGAGGACAGGGGGCCAGCAAAGTGGCTACACCTTC. This gives the protein CASSQQRTGGQQSGYTF. The chain uses TRBV19 and TRBJ1-2, with 11 bases identical to TRBD1. Looked up from germline, CDR1 is LNHDA and CDR2 is SQIVND (reference sequence). The CDR3 spans 17 residues. Germline trimming cut 5 bases from V and 7 bases from J; bases unmatched to any gene: 15.

The V gene is TRBV9, the J gene TRBJ2-1; D not resolved. V was clipped by 0 bases and J by 9 bases, with 10 bases between them. Germline V lookup: CDR1 SGDLS, CDR2 YYNGEE. The CDR3 is made up of 13 amino acids. CDR3 coding DNA: TGTGCCAGCAGCGTAGCTGCGAGAGGTGAGCAGTTCTTC. Its protein is CASSVAARGEQFF.

This clone occurred a few times. The gene calls are TRBV7-9 and TRBJ2-7, with D possibly being TRBD1 (7 bases). Trimming cost V 5 bases and J 6 bases, with 17 bases left between them. The length of the CDR3 is 14 residues. The germline V gene has CDR1 SEHNR and CDR2 FQNEAQ (reference sequence). CDR3 nucleotides: TGTGCCAGCAGCCGTAGTGGGCAGGGGGGCGAGCAGTACTTC. It specifies CASSRSGQGGEQYF.

The rearrangement joins TRBV5-1 to TRBJ1-1; 10 bases are shared with TRBD1. V was pared by 4 bases and J by 5 bases, with 11 bases of the junction left unmatched. Looked up from germline, CDR1 is SGHRS and CDR2 is YFSETQ. CDR3 length: 16 residues. The CDR3 DNA follows: TGCGCCAGCAGCAGCCTGAGGACAGGGGGAAGTACTGAAGCTTTCTTT. Protein product: CASSSLRTGGSTEAFF.

This chain links TRBV27 with TRBJ2-5; D remains ambiguous. Germline CDR1 MNHEY, CDR2 SMNVEV (reference sequence). Trimming pared 5 bases from V and 4 bases from J, leaving 11 bases between. The CDR3 runs to 13 residues. This chain's CDR3 is CASSPRTGETQYF. CDR3 DNA: TGTGCCAGCAGTCCTCGGACGGGAGAGACCCAGTACTTC.

The chain links TRBV29-1 to TRBJ1-1; 12 bases match TRBD1. The V gene's germline CDR1 is SQVTM and CDR2 ANQGSEA. Germline trimming cut 6 bases from V and 5 bases from J; bases unmatched to any gene: 7. CDR3 length: 14 amino acids. CDR3 protein: CSVPGQGARTEAFF. The CDR3 nucleotides read TGCAGCGTCCCGGGACAGGGGGCAAGGACTGAAGCTTTCTTT.

The rearrangement joins TRBV6-5 to TRBJ1-5; TRBD1 matches 11 bases. After removal of 6 bases from V and 4 bases from J, the junction contained 5 bases not matched to a gene. The germline gives CDR1 MNHEY, CDR2 SVGAGI. The CDR3 has 15 residues. The CDR3 is CASSRGQGANQPQHF. The CDR3 region has the DNA TGTGCCAGCAGCCGCGGACAGGGGGCAAATCAGCCCCAGCATTTT.

This clone has only one observation. This chain connects TRBV10-3 to TRBJ2-3; TRBD2 is a possible D gene (7 bases). Trimming removed 10 bases at V and 4 bases at J, with 15 bases between. The CDR3 runs to 13 residues. Germline V CDR1 and CDR2: ENHRY, SYGVKD. CDR3 protein: CASVGGGADTQYF. As DNA, the CDR3 is TGTGCCAGCGTGGGGGGGGGCGCAGATACGCAGTATTTT.

The V and J genes are TRBV19 and TRBJ1-3; D is unclear. CDR3 size: 14 residues. V shed 7 bases and J shed 0 bases, with 10 bases lying between them. Germline-derived CDR1 and CDR2 are LNHDA and SQIVND (reference sequence). CDR3 residues: CASIRASSGNTIYF. The CDR3 DNA sequence: TGTGCCAGTATTCGGGCGAGCTCTGGAAACACCATATATTTT. The variable domain in full, completed from reference TRBV19 and TRBJ1-3, reads DGGITQSPKYLFRKEGQNVTLSCEQNLNHDAMYWYRQDPGQGLRLIYYSQIVNDFQKGDIAEGYSVSREKKESFPLTVTSAQKNPTAFYLCASIRASSGNTIYFGEGSWLTVV.

This sequence joins TRBV4-3 and TRBJ2-1; 11 bases agree with TRBD1. There are 15 residues in the CDR3. V shed 4 bases and J 9 bases; nucleotides not matched to a gene: 8. Germline CDR1 reads LGHNA; CDR2 reads YSLEER. CDR3 bases: TGCGCCAGCAGCCCCCAGGGGACAGGGGGGTTTGAGCAGTTCTTC. The encoded protein is CASSPQGTGGFEQFF.

The chain joins TRBV28 to TRBJ2-1; perhaps TRBD2 as D (6 bases). In germline, CDR1 is MDHEN, CDR2 SYDVKM. Trimming pared 10 bases from V and 15 bases from J, leaving 19 bases between. The CDR3 spans 11 residues. The CDR3 region is CATYSRLEWFF. Here the CDR3 DNA reads TGTGCCACTTACTCCAGACTAGAGTGGTTCTTC.

The CDR3 DNA reads TGTGCCAGCAGCGTAGCTCAGGGAGAAGCTTTCTTT. It encodes CASSVAQGEAFF. V gene TRBV9 combines with J gene TRBJ1-1, with D perhaps matching TRBD1 (5 bases). There are 12 residues in the CDR3. Trimming cost V 0 bases and J 8 bases, with 8 bases left between them. The germline V gene has CDR1 SGDLS and CDR2 YYNGEE.

This rearrangement joins TRBV4-2 to TRBJ1-2, with TRBD1 matching 12 bases. Germline assignment: CDR1 LGHNA and CDR2 YNFKEQ. The V gene end was trimmed by 1 base and the J gene end by 3 bases; junction bases not matched to a gene: 9. The CDR3 is 18 amino acids. CDR3 in amino acids: CASSQVGTGGGVDYGYTF. CDR3 in DNA: TGTGCCAGCAGCCAAGTCGGGACAGGGGGCGGAGTTGACTATGGCTACACCTTC.

The V call is TRBV9, the J call TRBJ1-4; D gene unclear. V lost 3 bases and J 5 bases, leaving 8 bases between the germline ends. The CDR3 is 13 residues long. Germline CDR1 is SGDLS and CDR2 is YYNGEE. For the CDR3, the DNA is TGTGCCAGCAGCGCTGAGGGCAATGAAAAACTGTTTTTT. This codes for CASSAEGNEKLFF.

This rearrangement joins TRBV4-1 to TRBJ2-1; tentative D call: TRBD1 (5 bases). The germline V and J ends were trimmed by 1 base and 6 bases, with 13 bases remaining between them. CDR1 is MGHRA, CDR2 YSYEKL, per germline. This CDR3 comprises 15 residues. In nucleotides, the CDR3 is TGCGCCAGCAGCCAAGGCGTCAGGGTGAGCAATGAGCAGTTCTTC. Its protein is CASSQGVRVSNEQFF.

The V gene is TRBV6-1, the J gene TRBJ2-3; D gene uncertain. CDR1 and CDR2 from the germline V gene are MNHNS and SASEGT. This CDR3 has 13 residues. V shed 5 bases and J shed 1 base, with 7 bases lying between them. Written as DNA, the CDR3 is TGTGCCAGCAGTCTTTGGGGCACAGATACGCAGTATTTT. The encoded protein is CASSLWGTDTQYF.